The 15 T cell receptor beta chains below come from one sample, sequenced in a study of T cells in Graves' hyperthyroidism and ophthalmopathy (dated by TCRdb to the late 2010s). The method was multiplex PCR. This sample was sequenced with an Illumina HiSeq 2000. Amplification of TCR beta CDR3 regions was carried out from RNA transcripts. The TCR CDR3 was subjected to a first round of RT-PCR using the HTBI primer set and the Qiagen OneStep RT-PCR kit. TCRdb reprocessed the public reads (quality trimming at Q25 with fastp, clone calling with MiXCR) and kept in-frame beta chains. Identical CDR3 proteins give one entry, which carries the most common genes and DNA. This sample lists about 340,000 distinct CDR3 sequences; roughly 21% were detected once. Roughly 52% of the sample is held by the ten biggest clonotypes. Input material: blood. The receptors were gathered from a woman aged 50 to 60 with Graves' hyperthyroidism.

This clonotype was detected ten times or more. The chain couples TRBV3-1 to TRBJ2-2; 8 positions agree with TRBD1. V shed 0 bases and J 5 bases; nucleotides not matched to a gene: 14. Germline V gives CDR1 LGHDT, CDR2 YNNKEL (reference sequence). The CDR3 has 19 residues. The CDR3 region has the DNA TGTGCCAGCAGCCAAGACTCGCCCCAGGGGGCGAGTTCAACCGGGGAGCTGTTTTTT. Translated: CASSQDSPQGASSTGELFF. Supplemented by reference TRBV3-1 and TRBJ2-2, the full variable domain reads DTAVSQTPKYLVTQMGNDKSIKCEQNLGHDTMYWYKQDSKKFLKIMFSYNNKELIINETVPNRFSPKSPDKAHLNLHINSLELGDSAVYFCASSQDSPQGASSTGELFFGEGSRLTVL.

As for this clonotype: A read error may explain this, as a much larger clone is one base away. This chain connects TRBV12-3 or TRBV12-4 to TRBJ2-2; D ambiguous. This CDR3 comprises 12 residues. The CDR3 DNA reads TGTGCCAGCGCGATGAACACCGTGGAGCTGTTTTTT. Protein sequence: CASAMNTVELFF.

This chain links TRBV7-6 with TRBJ2-1; either TRBD1 or TRBD2 may supply D (5 bases each). The CDR3 spans 15 residues. The V gene's germline CDR1 is SGHVS and CDR2 FNYEAQ. V lost 5 bases and J lost 4, with 15 bases in between. The CDR3 here is CASSLGPNQYNEQFF. The DNA for the CDR3 is TGTGCCAGCAGCCTGGGACCCAACCAGTACAATGAGCAGTTCTTC.

Worth noting for this clonotype: It may be a read error: a sequence one base away is much more abundant. V gene TRBV7-3 combines with J gene TRBJ1-4, with D hard to call. CDR1 SGHTA and CDR2 FQGTGA come from the germline V gene. The CDR3 totals 15 residues. In DNA form, the CDR3 reads TGTGCCAGCAGTCCCCGGCGGAGGGATAATGAAGAACTGTTTTTT. Translated, it gives CASSPRRRDNEELFF.

The sample holds a few counts of this clonotype. The chain carries TRBV4-1 and TRBJ1-1; D is ambiguous. The CDR3 loop spans 15 amino acids. Trimming pared 4 bases from V and 0 bases from J, leaving 12 bases between. CDR1 is MGHRA, CDR2 YSYEKL, per germline. CDR3 sequence reads: CASSRIVGVNTEAFF. CDR3 nucleotide sequence: TGCGCCAGCAGCCGAATCGTCGGGGTGAACACTGAAGCTTTCTTT.

V is TRBV15 and J is TRBJ1-4; no clear D. The CDR3 contains 13 residues. Trimming stripped 3 bases from V and 10 bases from J, with 12 bases between. CDR1 is LNHNV and CDR2 is YYDKDF in the germline V gene (reference sequence). The CDR3 sequence is CATSRDPSGKLFF. CDR3 coding DNA: TGTGCCACCAGCAGGGACCCGAGTGGAAAACTGTTTTTT.

The genes are TRBV9 and TRBJ2-7; 11 bases are shared with TRBD2. The V gene's germline CDR1 is SGDLS and CDR2 YYNGEE. This CDR3 is built from 17 residues. J lost 6 bases, V lost 4 bases, and 15 bases had no gene match. The CDR3 DNA reads as TGTGCCAGCAGCTTCTTAGCGGGAGGGCCGTCAGACGCCGAGCAGTACTTC. It specifies CASSFLAGGPSDAEQYF.

This clonotype was counted ten times or more. This chain connects TRBV18 to TRBJ2-5, with a tentative D call TRBD2 (5 bases). CDR3 length: 16 residues. V was clipped by 3 bases and J by 1 base, with 15 bases between them. Germline V gene lookup returns CDR1 KGHSH and CDR2 LQKENI. CDR3 in amino acids: CASSPFEGDSQETQYF. The DNA for the CDR3 is TGTGCCAGCTCACCTTTCGAGGGAGACTCCCAAGAGACCCAGTACTTC.

This clonotype was counted at least ten times. The chain uses TRBV13 and TRBJ2-3; 7 bases fit TRBD2. The ends lost 7 bases at V and 0 bases at J; junction bases unmatched: 16. The germline V gene has CDR1 PRHDT and CDR2 FYEKMQ (reference sequence). This CDR3 is built from 18 residues. CDR3 sequence (DNA): TGTGCCAGCAATAAACGGGGTAGCGGGCAAACTAGCACAGATACGCAGTATTTT. Residues: CASNKRGSGQTSTDTQYF.

This chain uses TRBV29-1 with TRBJ2-1; D gene unclear. This CDR3 has 14 residues. V was clipped by 7 bases and J by 4 bases, with 17 bases between them. The germline V gene encodes CDR1 SQVTM and CDR2 ANQGSEA. For the CDR3, the DNA is TGCAGCGCCCTCGCTGGACCCTCGTACAATGAGCAGTTCTTC. Its translation is CSALAGPSYNEQFF.

The J gene is TRBJ1-4, the V gene TRBV6-5, with TRBD1 matching 8 bases. Germline values: CDR1 MNHEY, CDR2 SVGAGI. The CDR3 is made up of 15 amino acids. V dropped 2 bases and J dropped 8; count of bases not matched to a gene: 7. Here the CDR3 reads CASSYTSGGREKLFF. CDR3 coding DNA: TGTGCCAGCAGTTACACCTCAGGGGGCAGGGAAAAACTGTTTTTT.

The rearrangement joins TRBV12-3 or TRBV12-4 to TRBJ1-1, with a tentative D call TRBD1 (5 bases). The CDR3 is 13 residues long. V lost 5 bases and J lost 9, with 16 bases in between. CDR3 nucleotides: TGTGCCAGCAGTCCGAATCAATGGGGGAAAGCTTTCTTT. Amino acids: CASSPNQWGKAFF.

This clonotype was counted ten times or more. The V gene is TRBV2, the J gene TRBJ1-5; tentatively, D is TRBD1 (6 bases). The V and J ends lost 5 bases and 4 bases respectively, with 15 bases between them. The CDR3 is 15 residues long. In germline, CDR1 is SNHLY, CDR2 FYNNEI. CDR3 nucleotide sequence: TGTGCCAGCAGTAGGCGGGAGGGGGGTAATCAGCCCCAGCATTTT. Encoded protein: CASSRREGGNQPQHF.

This chain joins TRBV2 and TRBJ2-3, with D maybe TRBD1 (6 bases). Trimming removed 6 bases from V and 8 bases from J, with 15 bases in between. Germline assignment: CDR1 SNHLY and CDR2 FYNNEI. This CDR3 has 13 residues. CDR3 in DNA: TGTGCCAGCAGCTTTCCGCTACAGGGTACGCAGTATTTT. This sequence encodes CASSFPLQGTQYF.

This clonotype was counted ten times or more. For the CDR3, the DNA is TGTGCCAGCTCTCCGGGGGCGCGGGTAGACTATGGCTACACCTTC. Its translation: CASSPGARVDYGYTF. The J gene is TRBJ1-2, the V gene TRBV18, with a weak D call TRBD1 (6 bases). This CDR3 spans 15 amino acids. Trimming took off 6 bases at V and 3 bases at J, with 17 bases between the two ends. The germline V gene has CDR1 KGHSH and CDR2 LQKENI.